The next 4 T cell receptor beta chains were all read from a single sample in a study of neurological immune-mediated disorders. MiXCR, applied by TCRdb to the 5' RACE reads, yields one record per CDR3 protein. This table holds over 35,000 distinct CDR3 sequences, about 2.5% found once. The sequencing input was PBMCs. The receptors were gathered from a man aged 45 to 65 with multiple sclerosis.

This clonotype was seen ten or more times. The rearrangement links TRBV5-6 to TRBJ1-3; 8 positions match TRBD1. The V and J ends lost 4 bases and 5 bases, in that order; junction bases with no gene match: 5. CDR1 SGHDT and CDR2 YYEEEE come from the germline V gene. CDR3 length: 14 amino acids. As DNA, the CDR3 is TGTGCCAGCAGCACCGGACAGGGTCGAAACACCATATATTTT. Its translation: CASSTGQGRNTIYF.

This clonotype has at least ten counts. This chain joins TRBV27 and TRBJ1-5; D is ambiguous. Germline V gene sequence: CDR1 MNHEY, CDR2 SMNVEV (reference sequence). The CDR3 is 15 residues long. Trimming shortened V by 4 bases and J by 2 bases, and 12 bases separated the two germline ends. Written as DNA, the CDR3 is TGTGCCAGCAGTTCCCCCCGTGAGGGCAATCAGCCCCAGCATTTT. Protein sequence: CASSSPREGNQPQHF.

This clonotype was observed many times. The chain uses TRBV7-9 and TRBJ2-5; 9 nucleotides align to TRBD1. In germline, CDR1 is SEHNR, CDR2 FQNEAQ (reference sequence). This CDR3 has 15 amino acids. V was pared by 0 bases and J by 3 bases, with 2 bases of the junction left unmatched. CDR3: CASSLAGTGKETQYF. Here the CDR3 DNA reads TGTGCCAGCAGCTTAGCCGGGACAGGGAAAGAGACCCAGTACTTC.

This clonotype has at least ten counts. The V call is TRBV9, the J call TRBJ2-2; 7 bases map to TRBD1. The germline V gene has CDR1 SGDLS and CDR2 YYNGEE. The V gene end was trimmed by 0 bases and the J gene end by 5 bases; junction bases not matched to a gene: 7. The CDR3 has 16 residues. CDR3 in DNA: TGTGCCAGCAGCGTAGCCACAGGGGAGATGACCGGGGAGCTGTTTTTT. Translation: CASSVATGEMTGELFF.